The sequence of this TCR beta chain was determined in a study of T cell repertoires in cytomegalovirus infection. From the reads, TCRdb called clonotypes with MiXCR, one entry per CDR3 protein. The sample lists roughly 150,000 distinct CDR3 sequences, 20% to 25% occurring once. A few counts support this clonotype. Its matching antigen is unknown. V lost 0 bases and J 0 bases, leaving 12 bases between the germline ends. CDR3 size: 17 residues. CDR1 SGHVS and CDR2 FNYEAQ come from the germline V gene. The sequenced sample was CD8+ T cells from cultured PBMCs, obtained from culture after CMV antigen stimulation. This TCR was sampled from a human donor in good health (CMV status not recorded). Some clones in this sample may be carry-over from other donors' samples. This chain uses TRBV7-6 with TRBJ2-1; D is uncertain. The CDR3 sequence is CASSLAGGSSSYNEQFF. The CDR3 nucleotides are TGTGCCAGCAGCTTAGCCGGCGGCAGCAGCTCCTACAATGAGCAGTTCTTC.